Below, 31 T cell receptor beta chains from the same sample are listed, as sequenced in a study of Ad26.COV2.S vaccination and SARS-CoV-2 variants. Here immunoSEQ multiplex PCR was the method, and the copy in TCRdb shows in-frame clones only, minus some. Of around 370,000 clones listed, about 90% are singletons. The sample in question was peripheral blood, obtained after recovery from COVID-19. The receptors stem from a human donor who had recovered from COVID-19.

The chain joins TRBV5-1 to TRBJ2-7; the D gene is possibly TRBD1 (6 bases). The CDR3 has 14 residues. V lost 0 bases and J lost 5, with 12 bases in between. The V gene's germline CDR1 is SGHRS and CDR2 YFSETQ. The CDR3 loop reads CASSLAGTPHEQYF. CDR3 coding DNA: TGCGCCAGCAGCTTGGCCGGGACACCCCACGAGCAGTACTTC.

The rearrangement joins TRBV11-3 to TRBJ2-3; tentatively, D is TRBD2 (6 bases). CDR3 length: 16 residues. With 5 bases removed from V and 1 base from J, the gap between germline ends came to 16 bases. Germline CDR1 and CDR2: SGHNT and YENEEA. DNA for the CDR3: TGTGCCAGCAGCCTAATAGGAGGGGCCTGCACAGATACGCAGTATTTT. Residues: CASSLIGGACTDTQYF.

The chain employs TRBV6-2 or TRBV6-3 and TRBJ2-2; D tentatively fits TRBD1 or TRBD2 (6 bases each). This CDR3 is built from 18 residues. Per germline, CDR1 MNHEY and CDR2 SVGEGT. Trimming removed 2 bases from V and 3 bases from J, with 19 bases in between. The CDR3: CASSYPSWGAVDTGELFF. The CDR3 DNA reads TGTGCCAGCAGTTACCCGAGTTGGGGGGCTGTGGACACCGGGGAGCTGTTTTTT.

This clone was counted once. CDR3 sequence reads: CASSMRTGEAFF. The CDR3 region has the DNA TGTGCCAGCAGCATGAGGACAGGGGAAGCTTTCTTT. This chain uses TRBV6-5 with TRBJ1-1; 8 positions match TRBD1. The CDR3 is 12 residues long. The V segment lost 6 bases and the J segment 8 bases; nucleotides outside the gene matches: 5. From germline, CDR1 is MNHEY and CDR2 SVGAGI.

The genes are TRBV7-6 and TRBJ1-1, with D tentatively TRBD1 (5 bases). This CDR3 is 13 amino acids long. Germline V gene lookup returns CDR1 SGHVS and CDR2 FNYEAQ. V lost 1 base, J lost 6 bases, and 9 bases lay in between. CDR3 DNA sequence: TGTGCCAGCAGCTTAGGGGGGAGGCCTGAAGCTTTCTTT. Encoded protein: CASSLGGRPEAFF.

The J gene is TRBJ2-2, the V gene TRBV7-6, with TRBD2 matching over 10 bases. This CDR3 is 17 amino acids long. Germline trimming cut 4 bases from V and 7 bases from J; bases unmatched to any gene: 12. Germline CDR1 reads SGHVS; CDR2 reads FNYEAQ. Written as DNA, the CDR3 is TGTGCCAGCAGCTACCTAAAGCGGGGGGGCCTTGGCGGGGAGCTGTTTTTT. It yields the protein CASSYLKRGGLGGELFF.

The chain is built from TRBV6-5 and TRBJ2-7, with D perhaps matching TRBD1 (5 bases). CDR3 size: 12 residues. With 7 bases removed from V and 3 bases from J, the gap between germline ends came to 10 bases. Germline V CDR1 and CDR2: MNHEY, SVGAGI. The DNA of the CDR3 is TGTGCCAGCAAATGGGGCCGCTACGAGCAGTACTTC. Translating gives CASKWGRYEQYF.

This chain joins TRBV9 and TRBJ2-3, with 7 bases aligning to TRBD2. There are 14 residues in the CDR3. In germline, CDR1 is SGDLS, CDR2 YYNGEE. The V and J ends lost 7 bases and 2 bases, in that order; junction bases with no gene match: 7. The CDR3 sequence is CASGLGGDTDTQYF. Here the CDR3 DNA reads TGTGCCAGCGGATTGGGGGGGGACACAGATACGCAGTATTTT.

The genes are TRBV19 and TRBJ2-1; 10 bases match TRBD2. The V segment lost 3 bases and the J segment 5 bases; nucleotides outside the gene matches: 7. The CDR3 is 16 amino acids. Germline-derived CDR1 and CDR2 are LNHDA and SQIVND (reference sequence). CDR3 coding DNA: TGTGCCAGTAGTATTTTAGGGCTAGCGGGGGACAATGAGCAGTTCTTC. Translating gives CASSILGLAGDNEQFF.

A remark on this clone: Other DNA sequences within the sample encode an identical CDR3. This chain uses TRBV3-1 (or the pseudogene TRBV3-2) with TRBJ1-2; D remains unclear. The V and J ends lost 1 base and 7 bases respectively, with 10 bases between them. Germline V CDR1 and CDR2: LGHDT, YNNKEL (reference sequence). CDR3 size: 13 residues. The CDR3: CASSQVGVGGYTF. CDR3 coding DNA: TGTGCCAGCAGCCAAGTGGGAGTAGGTGGCTACACCTTC.

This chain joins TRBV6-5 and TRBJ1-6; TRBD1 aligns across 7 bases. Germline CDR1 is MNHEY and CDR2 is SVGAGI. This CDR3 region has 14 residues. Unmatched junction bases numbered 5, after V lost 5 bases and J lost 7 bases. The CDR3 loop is CASSKGQRNSPLHF. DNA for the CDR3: TGTGCCAGCAGTAAGGGACAGAGGAATTCACCCCTCCACTTT.

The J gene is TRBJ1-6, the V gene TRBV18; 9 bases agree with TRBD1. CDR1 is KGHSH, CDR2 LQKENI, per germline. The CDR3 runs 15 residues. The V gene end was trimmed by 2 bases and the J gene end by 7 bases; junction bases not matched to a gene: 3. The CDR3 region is CASSPGTGLNSPLHF. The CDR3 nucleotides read TGTGCCAGCTCACCAGGGACAGGGTTGAATTCACCCCTCCACTTT.

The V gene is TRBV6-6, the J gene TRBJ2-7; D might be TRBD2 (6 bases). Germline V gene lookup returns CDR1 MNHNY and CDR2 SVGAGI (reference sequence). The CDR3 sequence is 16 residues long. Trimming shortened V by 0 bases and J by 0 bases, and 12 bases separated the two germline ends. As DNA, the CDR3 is TGTGCCAGCAGTTACTCGCGCGGTAGCGGCTCCTACGAGCAGTACTTC. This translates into CASSYSRGSGSYEQYF.

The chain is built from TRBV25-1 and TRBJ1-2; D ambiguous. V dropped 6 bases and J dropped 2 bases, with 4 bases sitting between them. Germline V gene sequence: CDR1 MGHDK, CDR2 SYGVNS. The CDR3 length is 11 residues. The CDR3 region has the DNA TGTGCCAGCAGCTCAAACTATGGCTACACCTTC. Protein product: CASSSNYGYTF.

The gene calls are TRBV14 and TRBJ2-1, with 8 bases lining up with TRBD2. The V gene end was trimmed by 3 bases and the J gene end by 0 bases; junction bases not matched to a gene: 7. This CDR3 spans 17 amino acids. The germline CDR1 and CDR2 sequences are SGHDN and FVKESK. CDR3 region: CASSHNSGTISYNEQFF. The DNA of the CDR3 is TGTGCCAGCAGCCATAATAGCGGGACGATCTCCTACAATGAGCAGTTCTTC.

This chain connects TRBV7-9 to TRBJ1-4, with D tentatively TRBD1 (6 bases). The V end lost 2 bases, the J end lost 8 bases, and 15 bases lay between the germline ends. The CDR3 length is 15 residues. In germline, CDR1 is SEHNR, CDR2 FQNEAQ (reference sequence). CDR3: CASSLRGARREKLFF. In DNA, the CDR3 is TGTGCCAGCAGCTTACGGGGGGCGCGACGCGAAAAACTGTTTTTT.

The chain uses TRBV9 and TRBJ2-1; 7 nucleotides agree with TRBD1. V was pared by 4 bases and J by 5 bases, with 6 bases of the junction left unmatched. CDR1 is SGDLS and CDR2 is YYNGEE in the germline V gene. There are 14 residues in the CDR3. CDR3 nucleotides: TGTGCCAGCAGCCGAAATGACAGGGACAATGAGCAGTTCTTC. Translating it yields CASSRNDRDNEQFF.

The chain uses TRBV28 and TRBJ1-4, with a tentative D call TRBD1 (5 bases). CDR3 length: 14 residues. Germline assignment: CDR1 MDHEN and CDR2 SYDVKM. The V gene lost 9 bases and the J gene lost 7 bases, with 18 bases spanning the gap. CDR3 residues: CASSGEARGEKLFF. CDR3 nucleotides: TGTGCCAGTTCGGGCGAGGCAAGGGGTGAAAAACTGTTTTTT.

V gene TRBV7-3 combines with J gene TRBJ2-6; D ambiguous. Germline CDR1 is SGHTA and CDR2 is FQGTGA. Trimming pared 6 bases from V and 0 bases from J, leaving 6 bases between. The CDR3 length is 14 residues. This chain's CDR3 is CASRQNSGANVLTF. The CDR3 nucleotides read TGTGCCAGCAGACAAAACTCTGGGGCCAACGTCCTGACTTTC.

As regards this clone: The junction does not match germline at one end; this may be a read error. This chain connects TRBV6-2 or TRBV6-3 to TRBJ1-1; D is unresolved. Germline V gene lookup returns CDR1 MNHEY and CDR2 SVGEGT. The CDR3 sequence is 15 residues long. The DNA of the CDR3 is TGTGCCAGCAGTAACTCCAGACGGGGGAACACTGAAGCTTTCTTT. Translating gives CASSNSRRGNTEAFF.

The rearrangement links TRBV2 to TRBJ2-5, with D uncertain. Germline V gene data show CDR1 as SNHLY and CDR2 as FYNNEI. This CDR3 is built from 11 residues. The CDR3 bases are TGTGCGAAGTGGCTACAAGAGACCCAGTACTTC. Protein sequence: CAKWLQETQYF.

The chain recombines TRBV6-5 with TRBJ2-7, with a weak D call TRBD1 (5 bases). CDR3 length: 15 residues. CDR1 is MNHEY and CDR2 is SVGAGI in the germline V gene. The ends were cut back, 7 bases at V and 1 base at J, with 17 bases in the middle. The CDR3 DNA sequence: TGTGCCAGCACCGCAAGTGGGTCAGGGTCCTACGAGCAGTACTTC. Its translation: CASTASGSGSYEQYF.

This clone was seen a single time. The CDR3 bases are TGTGCCAGCAGCTTTCAAGGGCGAAATCAGCCCCAGCATTTT. Its translation: CASSFQGRNQPQHF. The J gene is TRBJ1-5, the V gene TRBV5-8; no clear D. The CDR3 has 14 residues. Trimming left V 2 bases short and J 4 bases short, with 10 bases between. Looked up from germline, CDR1 is SGHTS and CDR2 is YDEGEE.

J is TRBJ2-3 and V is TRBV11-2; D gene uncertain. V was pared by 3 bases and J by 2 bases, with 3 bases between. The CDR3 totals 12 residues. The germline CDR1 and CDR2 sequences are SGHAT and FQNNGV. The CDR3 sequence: CASSFHTDTQYF. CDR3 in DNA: TGTGCCAGCAGCTTCCACACAGATACGCAGTATTTT.

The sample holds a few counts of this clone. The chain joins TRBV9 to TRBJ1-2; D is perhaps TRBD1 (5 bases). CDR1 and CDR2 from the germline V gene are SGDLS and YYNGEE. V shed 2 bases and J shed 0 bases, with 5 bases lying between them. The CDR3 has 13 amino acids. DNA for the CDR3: TGTGCCAGCAGCGTGGACACTAACTATGGCTACACCTTC. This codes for CASSVDTNYGYTF.

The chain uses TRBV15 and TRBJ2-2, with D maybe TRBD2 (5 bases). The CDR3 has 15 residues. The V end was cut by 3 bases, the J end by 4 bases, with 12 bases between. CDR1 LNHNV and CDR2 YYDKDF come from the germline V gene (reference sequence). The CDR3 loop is CATSRNGGRTGELFF. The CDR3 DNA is TGTGCCACCAGCAGGAATGGAGGACGCACCGGGGAGCTGTTTTTT. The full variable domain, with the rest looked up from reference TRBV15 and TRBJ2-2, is DAMVIQNPRYQVTQFGKPVTLSCSQTLNHNVMYWYQQKSSQAPKLLFHYYDKDFNNEADTPDNFQSRRPNTSFCFLDIRSPGLGDTAMYLCATSRNGGRTGELFFGEGSRLTVL.

CDR3 coding DNA: TGTGCCAGCAGCTTGTTACAGGGGCTTTCGAACACTGAAGCTTTCTTT. This gives the protein CASSLLQGLSNTEAFF. V is TRBV7-2 and J is TRBJ1-1, with 7 bases fitting TRBD1. Germline V lookup: CDR1 SGHTA, CDR2 FQGNSA. The CDR3 runs 16 residues. The junction had 8 bases not matched to a gene; V was cut back by 3 bases and J by 1 base.

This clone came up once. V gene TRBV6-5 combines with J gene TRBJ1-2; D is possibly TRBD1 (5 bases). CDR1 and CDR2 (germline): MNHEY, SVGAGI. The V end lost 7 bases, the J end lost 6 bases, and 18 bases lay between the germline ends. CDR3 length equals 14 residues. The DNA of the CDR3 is TGTGCCAGCACCTCTCTGGGGCAGGGCCATGGCTACACCTTC. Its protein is CASTSLGQGHGYTF.

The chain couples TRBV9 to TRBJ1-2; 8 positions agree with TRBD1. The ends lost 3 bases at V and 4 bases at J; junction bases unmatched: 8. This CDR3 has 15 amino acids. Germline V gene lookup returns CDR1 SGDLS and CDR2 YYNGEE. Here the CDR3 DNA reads TGTGCCAGCAGCGCGGAAGGACAGGGCTTCTATGGCTACACCTTC. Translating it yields CASSAEGQGFYGYTF.

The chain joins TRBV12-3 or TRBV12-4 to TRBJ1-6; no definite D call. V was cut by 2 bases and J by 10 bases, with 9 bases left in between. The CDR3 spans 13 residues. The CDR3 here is CASSLRAESPLHF. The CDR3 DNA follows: TGTGCCAGCAGTTTACGTGCTGAATCACCCCTCCACTTT.

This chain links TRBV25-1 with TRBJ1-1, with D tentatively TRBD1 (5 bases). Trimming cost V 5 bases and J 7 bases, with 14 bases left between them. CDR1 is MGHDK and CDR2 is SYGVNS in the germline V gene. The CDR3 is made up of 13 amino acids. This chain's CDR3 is CASSYQGYFEAFF. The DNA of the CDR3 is TGTGCCAGCAGTTATCAGGGCTATTTTGAAGCTTTCTTT.